The 10 T cell receptor beta chains listed next were all sequenced from one sample in a study of shared T cell receptors in the human thymus. Produced via immunoSEQ multiplex PCR; TCRdb's table is partial and in-frame only. The sample has 720,000 or so clones, 80% to 90% seen once. The data also belong to a second study, concerning human thymus T cells.

Material for sequencing was thymocytes. These receptors originate from a girl under three years old with a congenital heart defect.

The chain couples TRBV5-1 to TRBJ2-7; 8 bases are a match to TRBD2. V shed 0 bases and J 1 base; nucleotides not matched to a gene: 6. Germline assignment: CDR1 SGHRS and CDR2 YFSETQ. This CDR3 comprises 16 residues. CDR3 loop: CASSLAGRGKSYEQYF. The CDR3 DNA sequence: TGCGCCAGCAGCTTGGCCGGGAGGGGGAAGTCCTACGAGCAGTACTTC.

The chain recombines TRBV2 with TRBJ2-1, with 7 positions matching TRBD1. In germline, CDR1 is SNHLY, CDR2 FYNNEI. The CDR3 covers 15 residues. V shed 6 bases, J shed 3 bases, and the junction held 8 bases outside the gene matches. CDR3: CASRQTGTVYNEQFF. The CDR3 nucleotides read TGTGCCAGCAGGCAAACCGGGACAGTCTACAATGAGCAGTTCTTC.

The chain employs TRBV6-1 and TRBJ2-1, with D unclear. CDR1 MNHNS and CDR2 SASEGT come from the germline V gene. The V end lost 4 bases, the J end lost 5 bases, and 12 bases lay between the germline ends. CDR3 length: 14 amino acids. The CDR3 protein is CASSVVSNDNEQFF. The CDR3 DNA is TGTGCCAGCAGTGTGGTTAGTAACGACAATGAGCAGTTCTTC.

The chain employs TRBV7-2 and TRBJ1-2; weak D call: TRBD1 (6 bases). V was trimmed by 2 bases and J by 8 bases, leaving 18 bases between them. The CDR3 is 15 amino acids. Germline loops: CDR1 SGHTA, CDR2 FQGNSA. CDR3: CASSLRGQGPVGYTF. The DNA for the CDR3 is TGTGCCAGCAGCTTACGGGGTCAGGGGCCCGTGGGCTACACCTTC.

The V call is TRBV5-4, the J call TRBJ1-4; D call uncertain. This CDR3 region has 13 residues. V lost 5 bases, J lost 8 bases, and 13 bases lay in between. Germline V lookup: CDR1 SGHNT, CDR2 YYREEE (reference sequence). The CDR3 loop is CASRLHDSEKLFF. DNA for the CDR3: TGTGCCAGCAGGTTACATGATTCCGAAAAACTGTTTTTT.

The chain employs TRBV27 and TRBJ2-7; 12 bases map to TRBD1. Trimming took 3 bases from V and 3 from J; bases not matched to a gene: 15. In germline, CDR1 is MNHEY, CDR2 SMNVEV (reference sequence). This CDR3 comprises 19 residues. The DNA for the CDR3 is TGTGCCAGCAGTTTCAACCGGGACAGGGGGCCGCTGGAGGACTACGAGCAGTACTTC. It encodes CASSFNRDRGPLEDYEQYF.

Notes on this clone: The germline gene is not matched at one end of the junction; a read error may be the cause. The sample has other DNA sequences that encode this CDR3 too. The gene calls are TRBV27 and TRBJ2-7; D call uncertain. Germline CDR1 is MNHEY and CDR2 is SMNVEV (reference sequence). CDR3 size: 15 residues. CDR3: CASSFSTLRSYEQYF. CDR3 coding DNA: TGTGCCAGCAGTTTTTCGACACTCAGGTCCTACGAACAGTACTTC.

This chain uses TRBV5-1 with TRBJ1-1, with D possibly TRBD1 on 6 matching bases. This CDR3 has 13 residues. V lost 5 bases and J lost 2, with 10 bases in between. Per the germline V gene, CDR1 is SGHRS and CDR2 is YFSETQ. For the CDR3, the DNA is TGCGCCAGCAGTCAGGACAGAAACACTGAAGCTTTCTTT. Its protein is CASSQDRNTEAFF. Based on the CDR3 plus reference TRBV5-1 and TRBJ1-1, the full variable domain is KAGVTQTPRYLIKTRGQQVTLSCSPISGHRSVSWYQQTPGQGLQFLFEYFSETQRNKGNFPGRFSGRQFSNSRSEMNVSTLELGDSALYLCASSQDRNTEAFFGQGTRLTVV.

This chain links TRBV10-3 with TRBJ2-7, with TRBD2 matching 9 bases. J lost 2 bases, V lost 4 bases, and 6 bases had no gene match. Germline lookup yields CDR1 ENHRY and CDR2 SYGVKD. This CDR3 has 15 residues. The CDR3 coding sequence is TGTGCCATCAGTGGGATAGCGGGGGTACCCTACGAGCAGTACTTC. As protein: CAISGIAGVPYEQYF.

The rearrangement links TRBV4-1 to TRBJ2-5; 7 nucleotides match TRBD2. Germline V lookup: CDR1 MGHRA, CDR2 YSYEKL. Trimming at V came to 0 bases and at J to 1 base, leaving 11 bases not matched to a gene. The CDR3 spans 18 residues. CDR3 in DNA: TGCGCCAGCAGCCAAGATGGCAAGCCCGGGACTACCCAAGAGACCCAGTACTTC. It is translated as CASSQDGKPGTTQETQYF.